A selection of T cell receptor beta chains follows, all from one sample in a study of TIL therapy for anti-PD-1-resistant metastatic lung cancer. The protocol was immunoSEQ multiplex PCR, while the TCRdb copy is restricted to in-frame clones and leaves out a portion. This table has about 52,000 clones, around 80% appearing once. This specimen consisted of blood, obtained at baseline. Source of these receptors: a woman aged 30-85 years with non-small cell lung cancer. Both conserved end residues are part of each CDR3. Fields, in order: J gene, D gene, V gene, clone size, CDR3 DNA, CDR3 protein. D genes are given only for firm matches. Only some rows state a clone size, as once, few, many or a class for expanded clones.

TRBJ2-7 NA TRBV7-8 NA TGTGCCAGCAGCCCCCTTCCTGGGCGGATCTACGAGCAGTACTTC CASSPLPGRIYEQYF
TRBJ2-1 TRBD2 TRBV2 NA TGTGCCAGCAGTGAGAGAGCGGGGGGCTCCTACAATGAGCAGTTCTTC CASSERAGGSYNEQFF
TRBJ1-2 TRBD1 TRBV4-1 few TGCGCCAGCAGCCACACTCAGGGGGCGGCGGATGGCTACACCTTC CASSHTQGAADGYTF
TRBJ2-5 TRBD2 TRBV7-9 NA TGTGCCAGCAGCTTAGAGGGCGGGGGGGAGACCCAGTACTTC CASSLEGGGETQYF
TRBJ2-2 NA TRBV30 NA TGTGCCTGGAGTCCCCGGGATCCGGACACCGGGGAGCTGTTTTTT CAWSPRDPDTGELFF
TRBJ2-7 TRBD1 TRBV6-6 NA TGTGCCAGCCGACAGGGCGACTACGAGCAGTACTTC CASRQGDYEQYF
TRBJ1-2 NA TRBV11-3 few TGTGCCAGCAGCTTCAATTGGGAGGACTATGGCTACACCTTC CASSFNWEDYGYTF
TRBJ1-2 NA TRBV10-3 NA TGTGCCATCAGTGAGGGGGCCGGCTACACCTTC CAISEGAGYTF
TRBJ2-1 TRBD1 TRBV5-5 NA TGTGCCAGCAGCAGAACAGGGGGCGCTTACAATGAGCAGTTCTTC CASSRTGGAYNEQFF
TRBJ1-2 TRBD1 TRBV2 few TGTGCCAGCAGTGGAAGCAGGGGGCACGTCTATGGCTACACCTTC CASSGSRGHVYGYTF
TRBJ2-1 TRBD2 TRBV7-2 NA TGTGCCAGCAGCTTTACCGGGACTAGCGGCTACAATGAGCAGTTCTTC CASSFTGTSGYNEQFF
TRBJ1-1 NA TRBV6-6 NA TGTGCCAGCAGTCCAGCATGGGGGAACACTGAAGCTTTCTTT CASSPAWGNTEAFF
TRBJ2-3 TRBD1 TRBV28 NA TGTGCCAGCAGTCTAGGGGGCTACGGAAATACGCAGTATTTT CASSLGGYGNTQYF
TRBJ1-6 NA TRBV7-9 few TGTGCCAGCAGCTTAGTTGCGGATAATTCACCCCTCCACTTT CASSLVADNSPLHF
TRBJ1-1 TRBD1 TRBV6-5 NA TGTGCCAGCAGCTTAAACAGGGGGCGGAACACTGAAGCTTTCTTT CASSLNRGRNTEAFF
TRBJ1-2 NA TRBV2 NA TGTGCCAGCCCCCGGGTAGAAAGAGTCTATGGCTACACCTTC CASPRVERVYGYTF
TRBJ2-1 TRBD2 TRBV6-6 NA TGTGCCAGCAGTTATAAGCGGGGATTTCACAATGAGCAGTTCTTC CASSYKRGFHNEQFF
TRBJ2-2 TRBD1 TRBV5-8 NA TGTGCCAGCAGCTTGTCCGGGACAGGGGTTCGAGCCGGGGAGCTGTTTTTT CASSLSGTGVRAGELFF
TRBJ2-7 NA TRBV2 NA TGTGCCAGCAGACCGACGGATCCCTACGAGCAGTACTTC CASRPTDPYEQYF
TRBJ2-3 TRBD1 TRBV7-9 NA TGTGCCAGCAGCTTCAGGGGGCAGGAAGATACGCAGTATTTT CASSFRGQEDTQYF
TRBJ2-7 TRBD2 TRBV7-2 once TGTGCCAGCAGCTTATCTAGCGGGTTAAGCTCCTACGAGCAGTACTTC CASSLSSGLSSYEQYF
TRBJ2-1 NA TRBV6-6 NA TGTGCCAGCAGGGACCTTGGGGATGAGCAGTTCTTC CASRDLGDEQFF
TRBJ2-2 NA TRBV10-2 once TGCGCCAGCTGGCCCAACAAGAACACCGGGGAGCTGTTTTTT CASWPNKNTGELFF
TRBJ2-7 TRBD2 TRBV25-1 NA TGTGCCAGCAGTGATAGCGGGCGGGGTTTCGAGCAGTACTTC CASSDSGRGFEQYF
TRBJ2-5 NA TRBV25-1 NA TGTGCCAGCAGTGAATATCGGCCCGGGGCCGAGACCCAGTACTTC CASSEYRPGAETQYF
TRBJ2-7 TRBD2 TRBV28 NA TGTGCCAGCGAGACGGGGGGTCAGCAGTACTTC CASETGGQQYF
TRBJ1-1 NA TRBV28 NA TGTGCCAGCAGCCCTCGATGGACTGAAGCTTTCTTT CASSPRWTEAFF
TRBJ2-5 NA TRBV5-4 NA TGTGCCAGCAGCGGGGACCCACGACACCAAGAGACCCAGTACTTC CASSGDPRHQETQYF
TRBJ2-1 TRBD2 TRBV5-4 NA TGTGCCAGCAGCTTCGCCGGGACTAGCAGCGATGAGCAGTTCTTC CASSFAGTSSDEQFF
TRBJ2-6 TRBD1 TRBV5-4 NA TGTGCCAGCAGCAGGACAGGGGGCGCTGGGGCCAACGTCCTGACTTTC CASSRTGGAGANVLTF
TRBJ2-1 NA TRBV19 NA TGTGCCAGTAGTTTTTACAATGAGCAGTTCTTC CASSFYNEQFF
TRBJ1-1 NA TRBV5-4 NA TGTGCCAGCAGCTTGGGGCACGACACTGAAGCTTTCTTT CASSLGHDTEAFF
TRBJ1-6 NA TRBV7-3 NA TGTGCCAGCAGCTTAGAACAGCAGAATTCACCCCTCCACTTT CASSLEQQNSPLHF
TRBJ1-5 TRBD1 TRBV6-5 NA TGTGCCAGCAAGAGACAGGGGGTTAATCAGCCCCAGCATTTT CASKRQGVNQPQHF
TRBJ1-4 NA TRBV15 NA TGTGCCACCAGCAGGGATGCCGGGGCGGAGGAAAAACTGTTTTTT CATSRDAGAEEKLFF
TRBJ2-1 TRBD2 TRBV19 NA TGTGCCAGTAATCTGCGGGGGGGGAGCTCCTACAATGAGCAGTTCTTC CASNLRGGSSYNEQFF
TRBJ2-1 TRBD2 TRBV18 NA TGTGCCAGCTCACCGGGACTAGCGGGAGCCAATGAGCAGTTCTTC CASSPGLAGANEQFF
TRBJ1-5 NA TRBV4-3 once TGCGCCAGCAGCCAAGAATCGACAGCCCTTAATCAGCCCCAGCATTTT CASSQESTALNQPQHF
TRBJ2-5 TRBD2 TRBV7-2 NA TGTGCCAGCAGCTGGGTAGCGGGAGAGACCCAGTACTTC CASSWVAGETQYF
TRBJ1-2 NA TRBV30 NA TGTGCCTGCTTACTTGACAGTTACTATGGCTACACCTTC CACLLDSYYGYTF
TRBJ1-6 NA TRBV5-1 NA TGCGCCAGCAGCCCCATCCTAACAGGGATAGATTCACCCCTCCACTTT CASSPILTGIDSPLHF
TRBJ2-7 NA TRBV6-5 NA TGTGCCAGCAGTTTAGAGGGGGGCGAGCAGTACTTC CASSLEGGEQYF
TRBJ2-3 TRBD1 TRBV10-3 NA TGTGCCATCAGTGGGCAGGGGGCGGACACAGATACGCAGTATTTT CAISGQGADTDTQYF
TRBJ2-1 TRBD2 TRBV28 NA TGTGCCAGCAGTATATCTAGCGGGAGAAGGAATGAGCAGTTCTTC CASSISSGRRNEQFF
TRBJ1-1 TRBD1 TRBV15 NA TGTGCCACCAGCAGAGTCGAAGGGACAGGGGTTCGAGCTTTCTTT CATSRVEGTGVRAFF
TRBJ1-4 NA TRBV28 NA TGTGCCAGCACCCCGACAGGTCCGTGGGAAAAACTGTTTTTT CASTPTGPWEKLFF
TRBJ1-1 NA TRBV7-6 NA TGTGCCAGCAGCTTATCGTTGGAGGGAACTGAAGCTTTCTTT CASSLSLEGTEAFF
TRBJ1-2 TRBD1 TRBV19 NA TGTGCCACGCGAGTCCGGACAGGAAGTCTCTATGGCTACACCTTC CATRVRTGSLYGYTF
TRBJ1-1 TRBD1 TRBV27 NA TGTGCCAGCAGTTTATCCCCCCGACCAGGGGGAAACACTGAAGCTTTCTTT CASSLSPRPGGNTEAFF
TRBJ2-5 NA TRBV7-9 NA TGTGCCAGCAGCTTGAGTTCAAAGGGGCCCCAAGAGACCCAGTACTTC CASSLSSKGPQETQYF
TRBJ2-7 NA TRBV30 NA TGTGCCTGGAGTTTTAGGGACGAGCAGTACTTC CAWSFRDEQYF
TRBJ1-2 NA TRBV5-5 NA TGTGCCAGCAGCTTGAGAGGGAGGGCAAGTGGCTACACCTTC CASSLRGRASGYTF
TRBJ1-1 NA TRBV2 few TGTGCCAGCAGTGTGAGTAGCACTGAAGCTTTCTTT CASSVSSTEAFF
TRBJ2-2 TRBD2 TRBV11-2 NA TGTGCCAGCAGCTTAGAAGAGCGGGGGGGCACCGGGGAGCTGTTTTTT CASSLEERGGTGELFF
TRBJ2-7 TRBD2 TRBV19 few TGTGCCAGTAGCCCCCGGGGGGGCAGGTCCTACGAGCAGTACTTC CASSPRGGRSYEQYF